This section outlines one TCR beta chain sequence together with its context. The clone's antigen remains unknown. Nothing much larger sits one base from this clone, and base qualities are not available. Whole blood was collected in K2EDTA tubes by collaborating institutions according to the institutions' own protocols. For TCRbeta analysis, collaborators shipped samples as frozen whole blood, isolated PBMCs, or DNA extracted from either of those sample types. The record originates from a study of blood T cell repertoires in COVID-19 (dated by TCRdb to about 2020). Describing the broader study: Samples from collaborators originated in the United States, Italy and Spain and spanned both the acute and convalescent phases of COVID-19. The sample metadata nearly always contained a de-identified subject ID, COVID-19 status, age in years and sex. Subjects who had been exposed to COVID-19, were actively infected with it, or had recovered from it provided the deeply sampled blood TCRbeta repertoires that made up the dataset. Samples were obtained from the ongoing ImmuneRACE study (first 160 participants) and from some 1,300 subjects provided by 6 global collaborators. The repertoires were released in a freely available public database intended as a resource for research on the immune response to SARS-CoV-2. HLA class I and class II types, where available, came from metadata supplied by the sample provider rather than from assay-based typing. The material from the prospective study consisted of cDNA or gDNA derived from T cells, B-cell-depleted T cells, or PBMCs.

The immunoSEQ Assay, a bias-controlled multiplex PCR, was used to amplify TCRbeta CDR3 regions from genomic DNA. The original pipeline was this. Within the assay, amplification of reference gene primers was used to estimate how many nucleated cells each sample contained. To quantify the absolute abundance of each unique TCRbeta CDR3 rearrangement, sequence reads were collapsed and filtered. For each sample, productive Simpson clonality was calculated by taking the square root of Simpson's diversity index across productive rearrangements. TCRdb carries this immuneACCESS record with in-frame sequences only. Its versions omit some clonotypes, under half of them owing to an unresolved V gene in the studies checked, with the rest unexplained. That table gives V, J and clone size, and the DNA gave D and trimming. Recorded for this sample are under 65,000 clones; 86% of them occurred a single time. The ten largest clonotypes hold 1% to 1.5% of the sample.

Broader findings and caveats from the paper: Clinical and demographic metadata were provided uncurated, with the amount varying by source and participant.

The CDR1 and CDR2 encoded by the germline V gene are SGHRS and YFSETQ. Reading from cysteine to phenylalanine, the CDR3 counts 14 amino acids. Only CDR3 DNA remains: 42 bases, in frame from the first base. The junction shows trimming of 0 bases on V and 3 bases on J, and the gene matches do not reach 2 bases of it. The sample comprised peripheral blood. This clonotype was sampled from a man aged 55 to 70 with acute or convalescent COVID-19. The rearranged segments are TRBV5-1 and TRBJ1-2, with 7 junctional bases fitting TRBD1. For the CDR3, the sequence is CASSLDGTDYGYTF. The DNA reads TGCGCCAGCAGCTTGGATGGGACAGACTATGGCTACACCTTC.